This is a list of T cell receptor beta chains from one sample in a study of cytomegalovirus exposure and HLA in healthy donors. The protocol was immunoSEQ multiplex PCR, while the TCRdb copy is restricted to in-frame clones and leaves out a portion. This table has some 140,000 clones, 70% to 90% appearing once. Sequenced: PBMCs. The receptors shown here come from a human donor in good health. CDR3s include the opening cysteine and the closing phenylalanine or tryptophan. D genes are given only for firm matches. For some rows the clone size is stated as once, few or many, or as a class when expanded; others skip it.

d_gene,j_gene,abundance,len,v_gene,CDR3aa,CDR3nt
-,TRBJ2-3,-,15,TRBV6-1,CASSVRDSSTDTQYF,TGTGCCAGCAGTGTCCGGGACTCCTCCACAGATACGCAGTATTTT
TRBD1,TRBJ2-3,-,17,TRBV18,CASSPSIGDSRTYTQYF,TGTGCCAGCTCACCATCGATTGGGGACAGCCGGACGTATACGCAGTATTTT
TRBD2,TRBJ2-1,-,14,TRBV19,CASSLAGSYNEQFF,TGTGCCAGTAGTTTAGCGGGTTCCTACAATGAGCAGTTCTTC
-,TRBJ2-7,-,16,TRBV28,CASSHYTGTISYEQYF,TGTGCCAGCAGTCACTATACCGGGACAATATCCTACGAGCAGTACTTC
TRBD2,TRBJ2-7,few,15,TRBV6-5,CASSSPSGGHYEQYF,TGTGCCAGCAGTTCCCCCAGCGGGGGGCACTACGAGCAGTACTTC
TRBD1,TRBJ1-1,-,15,TRBV5-1,CASSSTQGVGTEAFF,TGCGCCAGCAGCTCTACCCAGGGGGTGGGAACTGAAGCTTTCTTT
-,TRBJ2-5,-,17,TRBV19,CASSVVWDIVVQETQYF,TGTGCCAGTAGTGTCGTTTGGGACATAGTGGTCCAAGAGACCCAGTACTTC
-,TRBJ1-2,-,17,TRBV10-3,CAISELEGLTADYGYTF,TGTGCCATCAGTGAGTTAGAGGGACTCACTGCGGACTATGGCTACACCTTC
TRBD1,TRBJ1-2,-,15,TRBV19,CASSDRTGGNYGYTF,TGTGCCAGTAGTGACCGGACAGGGGGCAACTATGGCTACACCTTC
TRBD1,TRBJ1-4,-,20,TRBV4-1,CASRRRSMWDRGQEVEKLFF,TGCGCCAGCAGAAGGAGGAGCATGTGGGACAGGGGACAGGAGGTAGAAAAACTGTTTTTT
-,TRBJ2-3,-,13,TRBV9,CASSGGYTDTQYF,TGTGCCAGCAGCGGGGGCTACACAGATACGCAGTATTTT
-,TRBJ1-5,few,11,TRBV11-3,CASSSCEPQHF,TGTGCCAGCAGCTCATGCGAGCCCCAGCATTTT
-,TRBJ1-2,-,16,TRBV5-5,CASSSSRGLGSYGYTF,TGTGCCAGCAGCTCGAGTAGGGGACTGGGATCCTATGGCTACACCTTC
TRBD1,TRBJ1-2,-,13,TRBV7-2,CASRRGQDSGYTF,TGTGCCAGCAGGAGGGGACAGGACTCCGGCTACACCTTC
TRBD2,TRBJ2-1,-,15,TRBV6-1,CASSILALIYNEQFF,TGTGCCAGCAGTATACTAGCGTTGATCTACAATGAGCAGTTCTTC
-,TRBJ1-4,-,15,TRBV5-1,CASSLGPGSNEKLFF,TGCGCCAGCAGCTTGGGCCCGGGATCAAACGAAAAACTGTTTTTT
TRBD2,TRBJ2-3,-,15,TRBV6-1,CASAEGGRAIDTQYF,TGTGCCAGCGCCGAAGGCGGGAGGGCCATAGATACGCAGTATTTT
-,TRBJ2-1,-,14,TRBV27,CASINRQRGNEQFF,TGTGCCAGCATAAACCGACAACGGGGAAATGAGCAGTTCTTC
TRBD2,TRBJ2-3,-,14,TRBV5-6,CASSLPGRADTQYF,TGTGCCAGCAGCTTGCCAGGGAGGGCAGATACGCAGTATTTT
TRBD1,TRBJ1-1,-,13,TRBV30,CAWGTGGNTEAFF,TGTGCCTGGGGGACAGGGGGTAACACTGAAGCTTTCTTT
TRBD2,TRBJ2-3,-,16,TRBV5-1,CASSLDLAGGADTQYF,TGCGCCAGCAGCTTGGATTTAGCGGGAGGCGCAGATACGCAGTATTTT
TRBD1,TRBJ1-1,-,17,TRBV5-6,CASSDRDRGFMNTEAFF,TGTGCCAGCAGCGACCGGGACAGGGGTTTCATGAACACTGAAGCTTTCTTT
-,TRBJ2-7,-,14,TRBV6-1,CASSDAGDVYEQYF,TGTGCCAGCAGTGATGCAGGGGATGTCTACGAGCAGTACTTC
-,TRBJ1-2,-,16,TRBV7-9,CASSSLDRYTNSGYTF,TGTGCCAGCAGCTCGTTAGACAGGTACACCAATAGCGGCTACACCTTC
-,TRBJ1-2,-,11,TRBV7-8,CASSSWTSYTF,TGTGCCAGCAGCTCGTGGACTAGCTACACCTTC
TRBD1,TRBJ1-1,-,16,TRBV19,CASSIDAGGAVTEAFF,TGTGCCAGTAGTATAGACGCAGGGGGCGCGGTTACTGAAGCTTTCTTT
TRBD2,TRBJ2-7,-,16,TRBV7-9,CASRSGTSGEHVEQYF,TGTGCCAGCAGATCCGGGACCAGCGGGGAGCATGTCGAGCAGTACTTC
TRBD2,TRBJ2-3,-,17,TRBV19,CASSTALAGGSTDTQYF,TGTGCCAGTAGTACGGCCCTAGCGGGGGGATCCACAGATACGCAGTATTTT
TRBD1,TRBJ2-7,-,14,TRBV15,CATTAGTGIYEQYF,TGTGCCACCACCGCCGGGACAGGGATATACGAGCAGTACTTC
-,TRBJ1-1,-,14,TRBV7-8,CASSLKESVSGAFF,TGTGCCAGCAGCTTAAAGGAGTCAGTCTCGGGAGCTTTCTTT
-,TRBJ1-1,-,12,TRBV28,CASSFLRTEAFF,TGTGCCAGCAGTTTTCTGAGAACTGAAGCTTTCTTT
-,TRBJ1-1,-,15,TRBV5-1,CASSIQAPLNTEAFF,TGCGCCAGCAGCATACAGGCGCCCTTGAACACTGAAGCTTTCTTT
TRBD1,TRBJ1-2,-,13,TRBV27,CASSLSDRGGYTF,TGTGCCAGCAGTTTATCGGACAGGGGTGGCTACACCTTC